The clone carrying this T cell receptor beta chain was seen many times. Its antigen is not known. The diagnoses drew upon clinical symptoms, serum thyroxine and TRAb, thyroid ultrasound and orbital computed tomography. First hyperthyroidism diagnosis is when the blood sample was obtained, before any ophthalmopathy symptoms. This sample is part of a study of T cells in Graves' hyperthyroidism and ophthalmopathy. Whole-study results and caveats: Ophthalmopathy onset followed model prediction by a median approximately six months. Clonotypes that were expanded in thyroid above 0.001 mostly appeared in blood too.

V gave up 3 bases and J gave up 9 bases, with 15 bases separating them. From germline, CDR1 is DFQATT and CDR2 SNEGSKA (reference sequence). CDR3 length equals 14 residues. TCR beta CDR3 regions were amplified from RNA transcripts. HTBI primers were the set used in a first-round RT-PCR of the TCR CDR3. TCRdb processed the multiplex PCR reads anew with MiXCR; each CDR3 protein has one entry. The data show approximately 720,000 distinct CDR3 sequences, around 19% seen once. The sample comprised blood. V usage is TRBV20-1 and J usage is TRBJ1-6; D might be TRBD1 (5 bases). This clonotype was obtained from a woman in her 50s with Graves' hyperthyroidism that later progressed to Graves' ophthalmopathy. The CDR3 DNA reads TGCAGTGCTAGGGACAAGGGTAGGCTTTCACCCCTCCACTTT. As protein: CSARDKGRLSPLHF.